A selection of T cell receptor beta chains follows, all from one sample in a study of shared clonotypes between healthy human individuals. Repertoires were generated with immunoSEQ multiplex PCR, while TCRdb's copy carries only in-frame clones and drops some. The data show 2 million to 3 million clones, more than 90% seen once. The sequenced material came from naive CD4+ T cells sorted from blood. The receptor source for this set is a man between 18 and 35 years old in good health. Each CDR3 is given with its conserved first and last residue.

J: TRBJ1-3; V: TRBV9; CDR3: CASSVGGGQGNTIYF
J: TRBJ2-5; V: TRBV5-6; CDR3: CASSLANGGRAEDF
J: TRBJ1-2; V: TRBV15; CDR3: CATSRDLRGGHYGYTF
J: TRBJ1-3; V: TRBV30; CDR3: CAWRAQGGGIQIYF
J: TRBJ1-5; V: TRBV6-1; CDR3: CASREGGINQPQHF
J: TRBJ2-2; V: TRBV5-4; CDR3: CASSLQGAGELFF
J: TRBJ1-1; V: TRBV16; CDR3: CASSPSQGAGEAFF
J: TRBJ1-1; V: TRBV20-1; CDR3: CSARVGTEAFF
J: TRBJ2-2; V: TRBV27; CDR3: CASSLRRGGPGELFF
J: TRBJ1-4; V: TRBV29-1; CDR3: CSVQGLSGEKLFF
J: TRBJ2-2; V: TRBV6-6; CDR3: CASTQTEKTGELFF
J: TRBJ2-5; V: TRBV6-5; CDR3: CASSYSGFETQYF
J: TRBJ1-6; V: TRBV28; CDR3: CATTKGSGSSYNSPLHF
J: TRBJ1-4; V: TRBV20-1; CDR3: CSAFGGEKLFF
J: TRBJ2-4; V: TRBV7-9; CDR3: CASTPPTGWGVDIQYF
J: TRBJ1-3; V: TRBV6-1; CDR3: CASRETGSGNTIYF
J: TRBJ2-3; V: TRBV2; CDR3: CASSRDSTDTQYF
J: TRBJ2-5; V: TRBV6-4; CDR3: CASPQGEREGETQYF
J: TRBJ1-5; V: TRBV5-6; CDR3: CASSPYNSNQPQHF
J: TRBJ2-7; V: TRBV30; CDR3: CAWSGDRGYEQYF
J: TRBJ2-3; V: TRBV2; CDR3: CASSLLGAGTTDTQYF
J: TRBJ2-7; V: TRBV11-2; CDR3: CASSPETGGSYEQYF
J: TRBJ1-1; V: TRBV27; CDR3: CASRTVVNTEAFF
J: TRBJ2-5; V: TRBV5-1; CDR3: CASSFAGTGQETQYF
J: TRBJ2-3; V: TRBV5-1; CDR3: CASSLGGERTDTQYF
J: TRBJ1-1; V: TRBV6-6; CDR3: CASSYHGLSTEAFF
J: TRBJ1-5; V: TRBV27; CDR3: CASSFRGRNQPQHF
J: TRBJ2-1; V: TRBV7-9; CDR3: CASSSWEYNEQFF
J: TRBJ2-5; V: TRBV7-2; CDR3: CASSWAGKETQYF
J: TRBJ1-1; V: TRBV14; CDR3: CASSQDGTGDMNTEAFF
J: TRBJ2-7; V: TRBV30; CDR3: CAWSVGSGGPYEQYF
J: TRBJ2-7; V: TRBV6-1; CDR3: CASSEARGASREQYF
J: TRBJ2-7; V: TRBV6-5; CDR3: CASTTLQGYEQYF
J: TRBJ2-1; V: TRBV7-9; CDR3: CASSPSGGAHNEQFF
J: TRBJ1-2; V: TRBV6-5; CDR3: CASSGTGPGGYTF
J: TRBJ2-1; V: TRBV9; CDR3: CASSAHGTSGSMEQFF
J: TRBJ1-1; V: TRBV5-5; CDR3: CASSATGNTEAFF
J: TRBJ1-4; V: TRBV30; CDR3: CAWSPGRGEKLFF
J: TRBJ1-4; V: TRBV30; CDR3: CAWSVTANEKLFF
J: TRBJ2-5; V: TRBV11-2; CDR3: CASSLGAGGPQTQYF
J: TRBJ1-4; V: TRBV5-1; CDR3: CASKSPGALNEKLFF
J: TRBJ2-1; V: TRBV5-1; CDR3: CASSLTAGESEQFF